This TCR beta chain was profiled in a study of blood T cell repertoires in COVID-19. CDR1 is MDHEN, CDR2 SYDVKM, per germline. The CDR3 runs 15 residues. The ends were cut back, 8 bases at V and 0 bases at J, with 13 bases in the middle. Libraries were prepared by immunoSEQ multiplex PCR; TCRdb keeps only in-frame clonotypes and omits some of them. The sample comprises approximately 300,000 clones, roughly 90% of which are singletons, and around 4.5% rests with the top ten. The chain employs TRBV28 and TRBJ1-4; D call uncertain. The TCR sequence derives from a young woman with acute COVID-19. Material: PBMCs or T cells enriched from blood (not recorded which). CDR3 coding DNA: TGTGCCAGCTCTCCCCCCCGAGCAACTAATGAAAAACTGTTTTTT. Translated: CASSPPRATNEKLFF.